The sequence of this T cell receptor (beta chain) was determined in a study of neurological immune-mediated disorders. The sample holds many counts of this clonotype. The cDNA was synthesized by 5'RACE incorporating 10-nucleotide random UMIs. TCRdb reanalysed the 5' RACE reads using MiXCR and keeps one entry per CDR3 protein. This table has around 71,000 distinct CDR3 sequences, roughly 13% appearing once. J gave up 0 bases and V 5 bases, and 9 bases lay outside the gene matches. The germline gives CDR1 MDHEN, CDR2 SYDVKM. The CDR3 contains 16 residues. The time point: longitudinal time-point 1 (baseline).

The V call is TRBV28, the J call TRBJ2-7, with 8 bases fitting TRBD1. This clonotype originated in a female donor with HTLV-1-associated myelopathy (HAM/TSP). The sample consisted of PBMCs. The CDR3 DNA is TGTGCCAGCAGTGGCGCCAGGACAGGGACCTCCTACGAGCAGTACTTC. This codes for CASSGARTGTSYEQYF.